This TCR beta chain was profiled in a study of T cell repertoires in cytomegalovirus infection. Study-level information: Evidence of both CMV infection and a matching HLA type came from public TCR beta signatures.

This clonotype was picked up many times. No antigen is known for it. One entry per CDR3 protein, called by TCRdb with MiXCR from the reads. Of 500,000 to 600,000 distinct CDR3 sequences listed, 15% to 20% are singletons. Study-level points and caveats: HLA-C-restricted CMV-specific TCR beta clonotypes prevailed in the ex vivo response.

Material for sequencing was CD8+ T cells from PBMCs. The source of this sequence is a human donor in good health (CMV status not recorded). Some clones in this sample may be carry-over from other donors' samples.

DNA of the CDR3: TGTGCCAGCAGTAAGGACAGGGGGCTTCCCTCTGGGGCCAACGTCCTGACTTTC. Its translation: CASSKDRGLPSGANVLTF. V usage is TRBV6-5 and J usage is TRBJ2-6, with 11 bases fitting TRBD1. The CDR3 has 18 amino acids. The germline V gene has CDR1 MNHEY and CDR2 SVGAGI. J lost 0 bases, V lost 5 bases, and 6 bases had no gene match.